A single sample gave rise to the 3 T cell receptor beta chains below, sequenced in a study of T-cell reconstitution after alpha-beta-depleted transplantation in children. Unique molecular identifiers were used to barcode this TCRbeta library. TCRdb reprocessed the PCR reads via MiXCR and lists one record per CDR3 protein. This table holds roughly 74,000 distinct CDR3 sequences, roughly 18% found once. Sequenced material: PBMCs, mostly from graft donor cells, taken 360 days after TCRalphabeta/CD19-depleted stem cell transplant. The source of these receptors is a male patient between 2 and 9 years old who had a stem cell transplant for acute lymphoblastic leukemia, so the T cells may come from the graft donor.

The rearrangement links TRBV30 to TRBJ2-7, with 8 bases identical to TRBD1. CDR1 GTSNPN and CDR2 SVGIG come from the germline V gene (reference sequence). With 4 bases clipped from V and 2 bases from J, the junction kept 4 bases outside the gene matches. The CDR3 has 13 amino acids. In DNA, the CDR3 is TGTGCCTGGAATAGACAGGGGCCCTACGAGCAGTACTTC. Residues: CAWNRQGPYEQYF.

This chain uses TRBV4-1 with TRBJ1-5; D is ambiguous. In germline, CDR1 is MGHRA, CDR2 YSYEKL. The V and J ends lost 1 base and 3 bases respectively, with 10 bases between them. The length of the CDR3 is 15 residues. As DNA, the CDR3 is TGCGCCAGCAGCCAAGTCCTTTTTCCCAATCAGCCCCAGCATTTT. It encodes CASSQVLFPNQPQHF.

The V call is TRBV20-1, the J call TRBJ1-6; 7 nucleotides align to TRBD1. Per germline, CDR1 DFQATT and CDR2 SNEGSKA (reference sequence). The CDR3 has 15 amino acids. The V gene end was trimmed by 3 bases and the J gene end by 5 bases; junction bases not matched to a gene: 7. The CDR3 region is CSARVGGENNSPLHF. CDR3 nucleotide sequence: TGCAGTGCTAGGGTAGGGGGCGAGAATAATTCACCCCTCCACTTT.